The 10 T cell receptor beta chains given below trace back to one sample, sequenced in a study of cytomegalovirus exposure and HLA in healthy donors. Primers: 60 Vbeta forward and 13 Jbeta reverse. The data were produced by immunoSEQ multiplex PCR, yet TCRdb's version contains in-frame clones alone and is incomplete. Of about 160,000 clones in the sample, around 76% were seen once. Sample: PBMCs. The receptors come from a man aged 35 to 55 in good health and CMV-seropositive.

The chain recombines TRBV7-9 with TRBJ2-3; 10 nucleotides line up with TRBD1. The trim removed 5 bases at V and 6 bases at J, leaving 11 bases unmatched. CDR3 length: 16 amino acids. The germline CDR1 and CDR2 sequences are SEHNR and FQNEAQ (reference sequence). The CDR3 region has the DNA TGTGCCAGCAGCGAAAGGTGGGACAGGGGAACGGATACGCAGTATTTT. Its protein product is CASSERWDRGTDTQYF.

The CDR3 is CASSPGGGPLRSSYNEQFF. The CDR3 region has the DNA TGCGCCAGCAGCCCGGGCGGGGGACCGTTAAGGAGCTCCTACAATGAGCAGTTCTTC. The rearrangement uses TRBV5-1 and TRBJ2-1; 7 bases agree with TRBD2. J lost 0 bases, V lost 4 bases, and 16 bases had no gene match. Germline lookup yields CDR1 SGHRS and CDR2 YFSETQ. The CDR3 has 19 amino acids.

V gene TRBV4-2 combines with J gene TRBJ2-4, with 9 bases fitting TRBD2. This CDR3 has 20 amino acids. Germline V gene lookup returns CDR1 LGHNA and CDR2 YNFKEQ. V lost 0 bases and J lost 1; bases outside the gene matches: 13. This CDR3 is CASSQDNMVAGVGAKNIQYF. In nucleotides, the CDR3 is TGTGCCAGCAGCCAAGATAACATGGTAGCGGGGGTAGGGGCCAAAAACATTCAGTACTTC.

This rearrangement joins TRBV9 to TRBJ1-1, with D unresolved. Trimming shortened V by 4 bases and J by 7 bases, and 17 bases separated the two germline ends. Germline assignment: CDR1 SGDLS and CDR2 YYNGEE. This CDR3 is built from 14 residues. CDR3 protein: CASSLAGVAGEAFF. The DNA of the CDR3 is TGTGCCAGCAGCCTCGCCGGTGTGGCAGGTGAAGCTTTCTTT. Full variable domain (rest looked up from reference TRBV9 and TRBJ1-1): DSGVTQTPKHLITATGQRVTLRCSPRSGDLSVYWYQQSLDQGLQFLIQYYNGEERAKGNILERFSAQQFPDLHSELNLSSLELGDSALYFCASSLAGVAGEAFFGQGTRLTVV.

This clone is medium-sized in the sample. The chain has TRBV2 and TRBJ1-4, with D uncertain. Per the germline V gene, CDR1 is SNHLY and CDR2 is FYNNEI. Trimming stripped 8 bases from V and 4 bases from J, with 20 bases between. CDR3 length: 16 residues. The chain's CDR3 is CASGPGNPYGNEKLFF. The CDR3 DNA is TGTGCCAGCGGACCGGGGAACCCCTACGGTAATGAAAAACTGTTTTTT.

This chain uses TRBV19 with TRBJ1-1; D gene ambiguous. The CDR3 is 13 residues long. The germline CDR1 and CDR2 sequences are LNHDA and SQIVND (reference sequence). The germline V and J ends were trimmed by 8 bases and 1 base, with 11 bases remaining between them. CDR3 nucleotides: TGTGCCAGTGCCCGAGTGCAGAACACTGAAGCTTTCTTT. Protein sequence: CASARVQNTEAFF.

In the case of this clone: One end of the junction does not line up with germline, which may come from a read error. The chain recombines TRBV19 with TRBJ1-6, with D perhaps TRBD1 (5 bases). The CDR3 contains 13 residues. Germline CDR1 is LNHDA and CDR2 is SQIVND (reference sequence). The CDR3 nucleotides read TGTGCCAGTGGTCTCAGGGTGAATTCACCCCCCCACTTT. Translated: CASGLRVNSPPHF.

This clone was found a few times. DNA of the CDR3: TGCGCCGGGTCCTCTAACTATGGCTACACCTTC. It codes for CAGSSNYGYTF. The chain carries TRBV29-1 and TRBJ1-2; D unclear. CDR3 length equals 11 residues. Germline loops: CDR1 SQVTM, CDR2 ANQGSEA. Complete variable domain (other parts from reference TRBV29-1 and TRBJ1-2): SAVISQKPSRDICQRGTSLTIQCQVDSQVTMMFWYRQQPGQSLTLIATANQGSEATYESGFVIDKFPISRPNLTFSTLTVSNMSPEDSSIYLCAGSSNYGYTFGSGTRLTVV.

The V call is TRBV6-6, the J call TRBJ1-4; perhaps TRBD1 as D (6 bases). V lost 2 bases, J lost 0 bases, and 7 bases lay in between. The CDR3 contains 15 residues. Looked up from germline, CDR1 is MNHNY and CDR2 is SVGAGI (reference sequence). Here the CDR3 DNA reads TGTGCCAGCAGTTACAGGACAGCAACTAATGAAAAACTGTTTTTT. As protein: CASSYRTATNEKLFF.

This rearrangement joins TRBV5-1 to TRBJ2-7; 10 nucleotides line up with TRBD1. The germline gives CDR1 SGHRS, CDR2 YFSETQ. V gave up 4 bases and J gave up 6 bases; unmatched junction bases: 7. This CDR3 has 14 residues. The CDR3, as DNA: TGCGCCAGCAGCCGGAGACAGGGGGCAATCGAGCAGTACTTC. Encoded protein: CASSRRQGAIEQYF. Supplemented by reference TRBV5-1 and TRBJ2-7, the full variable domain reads KAGVTQTPRYLIKTRGQQVTLSCSPISGHRSVSWYQQTPGQGLQFLFEYFSETQRNKGNFPGRFSGRQFSNSRSEMNVSTLELGDSALYLCASSRRQGAIEQYFGPGTRLTVT.